In its sample, the clone carrying this T cell receptor (beta chain) was seen many times. Its antigen is unknown. The entry originates in a study of CD8+CD57+ T cells in acquired aplastic anemia. Study-wide context: The mean DNA yield obtained from sorted CD4+ and CD8+ cells came to 3.2 ug.

Study outcomes and limitations: Patients and controls had CD8+ Simpson's diversity values that were not significantly distinct.

Those patients picked for sequencing had displayed CD8+CD57+ cell expansion on flow cytometry. All patients had severe acquired aplastic anemia. When blood sampling took place, the patients had received no therapy. CDR3 and TCR beta VDJ profiling relied on a genomic DNA template. Each CDR3 protein is one row after TCRdb ran MiXCR on the reads. The sample holds 450,000 to 550,000 distinct CDR3 sequences, around 30% seen once. Sequenced material: sorted CD4+, CD8+, or CD8+CD57+ T cells (not recorded which) from PBMCs. The receptor comes from a human donor with aplastic anemia.

CDR3 protein: CASRTGTGNTEAFF. CDR3 DNA sequence: TGTGCCAGTAGAACCGGGACAGGGAACACTGAAGCTTTCTTT. The chain carries TRBV19 and TRBJ1-1; 8 bases line up with TRBD1. The CDR3 spans 14 residues. The trim removed 6 bases at V and 1 base at J, leaving 4 bases unmatched. Germline assignment: CDR1 LNHDA and CDR2 SQIVND (reference sequence).